What follows are 8 T cell receptor beta chains derived from one specimen sequenced in a study of CD8+ T cells in alopecia areata. The sample's treatment: oral pan-JAK inhibitor, 5-10 mg twice daily. Investigators isolated RNA and reverse transcribed it into cDNA to act as the sequencing template. Assay used: immunoSEQ multiplex PCR; TCRdb lists only in-frame clones, some missing. The sample shows over 100,000 clones, under 60% of them seen only once. The material sequenced was CD8+ T cells sorted from blood, taken at week 24, from a patient treated with tofacitinib. Source of these receptors: a human donor with alopecia areata.

CDR3 DNA: TGTGCCAGCAGCCTAAGGGACACATCAAGCTACACCTTC. Translation gives CASSLRDTSSYTF. The chain recombines TRBV27 with TRBJ1-2; D possibly corresponds to TRBD1 (6 bases). The germline V and J ends were trimmed by 6 bases and 9 bases, with 17 bases remaining between them. This CDR3 has 13 amino acids. Germline CDR1 and CDR2: MNHEY and SMNVEV (reference sequence).

This sequence joins TRBV18 and TRBJ2-7, with TRBD1 matching over 7 bases. After removal of 4 bases from V and 3 bases from J, the junction contained 3 bases not matched to a gene. CDR1 and CDR2 (germline): KGHSH, LQKENI. CDR3 size: 13 residues. The CDR3 reads CASSLGDSYEQYF. The CDR3 DNA is TGTGCCAGCTCACTGGGGGACAGCTACGAGCAGTACTTC.

The J gene is TRBJ2-3, the V gene TRBV27, with 8 positions matching TRBD2. Losses at the gene ends were 6 bases for V and 9 bases for J; bases not matched to a gene: 14. Germline assignment: CDR1 MNHEY and CDR2 SMNVEV (reference sequence). This CDR3 spans 15 amino acids. CDR3 residues: CASSPFPGGVGTQYF. The CDR3, as DNA: TGTGCCAGCAGCCCCTTTCCCGGGGGGGTTGGAACGCAGTATTTT.

The gene calls are TRBV13 and TRBJ2-2; no clear D. Trimming cost V 4 bases and J 6 bases, with 6 bases left between them. CDR1 is PRHDT and CDR2 is FYEKMQ in the germline V gene (reference sequence). The CDR3 contains 12 residues. DNA for the CDR3: TGTGCCAGCAGCTCCGCCGCCGGGGAGCTGTTTTTT. This codes for CASSSAAGELFF.

The chain combines TRBV2 with TRBJ1-2; D gene uncertain. V gave up 1 base and J gave up 12 bases, with 6 bases separating them. Germline CDR1 reads SNHLY; CDR2 reads FYNNEI. There are 10 residues in the CDR3. CDR3 DNA: TGTGCCAGCAGTGAAGTGGGGAACACCTTC. This translates into CASSEVGNTF.

This chain uses TRBV4-2 with TRBJ1-2; D gene unclear. The V gene lost 0 bases and the J gene lost 10 bases, with 15 bases spanning the gap. The CDR3 consists of 14 residues. The germline V gene has CDR1 LGHNA and CDR2 YNFKEQ. The CDR3 DNA follows: TGTGCCAGCAGCCAAGAGGAGAGTATGTCGGACTACACCTTC. It is translated as CASSQEESMSDYTF.

The chain employs TRBV7-9 and TRBJ1-1, with D unclear. CDR1 SEHNR and CDR2 FQNEAQ come from the germline V gene (reference sequence). Trimming shortened V by 2 bases and J by 1 base, and 11 bases separated the two germline ends. CDR3 length equals 15 residues. CDR3 DNA sequence: TGTGCCAGCAGCTTACTTAAGTTGACGAACACTGAAGCTTTCTTT. As protein: CASSLLKLTNTEAFF.

The chain uses TRBV5-1 and TRBJ2-1; 8 bases are a match to TRBD2. The CDR3 is 16 residues long. The junction had 12 bases not matched to a gene; V was cut back by 4 bases and J by 6 bases. The germline gives CDR1 SGHRS, CDR2 YFSETQ. The CDR3 spells CASSPERSGGPNEQFF. The CDR3 region has the DNA TGCGCCAGCAGCCCGGAACGGAGCGGGGGCCCCAATGAGCAGTTCTTC.